This entry describes one T cell receptor beta chain. This clonotype appeared a few times. This receptor's antigen is unknown. No base qualities exist here, and no much larger clone lies one base off it. The CDR3, cysteine through phenylalanine, is 14 amino acids long. The read is trimmed to its CDR3 DNA, 42 bases read in frame from base 1. V is shortened by 0 bases, J by 4 bases, and the region joining them spans 10 bases. The CDR1 and CDR2 encoded by the germline V gene (reference sequence) are LGHDT and YNNKEL. The time point label on this specimen signifies: healthy volunteer bleed at 6 weeks. Total RNA was extracted from unfractionated whole blood that had been collected in Tempus Blood RNA tubes. Five healthy volunteers served as TCR sequencing controls and were bled at day 0, 2 weeks and 6 weeks. Library preparation was by RACE. The run used a NextSeq 500. During library preparation, unique molecular identifiers were attached to individual cDNA molecules so that TCRs could be counted in a quantitative, reproducible way. Under the source paper's analysis protocol: Samples had a median of about 96,000 TCRs, with a range from roughly 20,000 to 700,000. The Decombinator software suite was used to annotate V, J and CDR3 in the TCR reads. To make PS versus PT1 abundance plots, every sample was subsampled to the same number of TCRs (28,000). TCRs were defined as expanded if absent before sensitization and observed at least eight times at the 2-week time point. Starting from the raw public reads, TCRdb applied fastp trimming at Q25, assembled clones with MiXCR and retained in-frame beta chains. Every CDR3 protein is listed once, alongside the most common genes and DNA of its rows. The V and J calls here are based on TCRdb, not the publication. The sample data list more than 60,000 distinct CDR3 sequences, and over 6.5% of these were observed just once. The leading ten clones occupy roughly 1.4% of the sample.

The sample is drawn from a study of human T cells and chemical hapten exposure (dated by TCRdb to 2020 to 2023). Some background on the complete study: Libraries were pooled for sequencing, and per-sample TCR yields varied mainly because of small differences in library volumes within the pool. In alopecia patients, the study followed how the peripheral blood TCR repertoire changed in vivo over primary and secondary sensitization to diphenylcyclopropenone (DPC), a hapten. Both TCR alpha and TCR beta chains were sequenced from each blood RNA sample. Study-wide findings and limitations: After repeated subsampling, changes were observed in the strength of the expansion versus patch-test correlation and in the threshold at which the correlation became significant. DPC sensitization did not change the number of TCRs with a frequency above 1 in 1000, and there was no evidence of changes in global repertoire structure.

Material: whole blood. The receptor's source is a male donor in good health. Some clones in this sample may be carry-over from other donors' samples. The rearrangement joined TRBV3-1 to TRBJ2-7; no confident D gene assignment can be made. The CDR3 here reads CASSQESPRYEQYF. The DNA sequence is as follows: TGTGCCAGCAGCCAAGAAAGCCCTAGGTACGAGCAGTACTTC.